The source of this TCR beta chain is a study of post-analysis software for immune sequencing data. Study-level results: Patients used several TRBV segments, including TRBV5-6, TRBV5-1 and TRBV20-1, more often than controls. Diversity measured as normalized Chao1 was significantly lower in multiple sclerosis patients than in controls.

The library was made from cDNA and included unique molecular identifiers. TCRdb reprocessed the PCR reads via MiXCR and lists one record per CDR3 protein. This table has hundreds of thousands of distinct CDR3 sequences, around 50% appearing once. To note about this clonotype: The antigen is undetermined.

V shed 3 bases and J shed 6 bases, with 10 bases lying between them. The CDR3 has 13 amino acids. Germline V gives CDR1 SGHTA, CDR2 FQGNSA. This sequence was found in a girl aged 5-17 years with multiple sclerosis. The sequenced sample was blood. The chain has TRBV7-2 and TRBJ2-3; no definite D call. CDR3 residues: CASSFDIEDTQYF. DNA for the CDR3: TGTGCCAGCAGCTTCGACATAGAGGATACGCAGTATTTT.